This T cell receptor beta chain was sequenced during a study of technical replicates of blood from several donors. The data were produced by immunoSEQ multiplex PCR, yet TCRdb's version contains in-frame clones alone and is incomplete. The data show about 81,000 clones, around 93% seen once. The J segment lost 5 bases and the V segment lost 5 bases, leaving 9 bases of the junction unmatched. The germline V gene has CDR1 MDHEN and CDR2 SYDVKM. This CDR3 has 15 amino acids. The chain combines TRBV28 with TRBJ1-5, with 7 bases aligning to TRBD1. This clonotype originated in a human donor in good health. Sequenced: T cells isolated from PBMCs. The CDR3 is CASSAEDRNYQPQHF. The CDR3 region has the DNA TGTGCCAGCAGTGCCGAGGACAGGAATTATCAGCCCCAGCATTTT.